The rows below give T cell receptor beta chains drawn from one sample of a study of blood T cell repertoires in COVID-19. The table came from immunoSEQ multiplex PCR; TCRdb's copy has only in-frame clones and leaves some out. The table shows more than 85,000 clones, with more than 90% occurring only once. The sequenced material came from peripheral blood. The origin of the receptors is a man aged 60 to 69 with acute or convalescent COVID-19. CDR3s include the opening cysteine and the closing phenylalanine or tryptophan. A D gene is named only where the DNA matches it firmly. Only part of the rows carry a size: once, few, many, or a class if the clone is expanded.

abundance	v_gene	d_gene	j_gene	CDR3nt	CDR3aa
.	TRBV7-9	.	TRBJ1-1	TGTGCCAGCAGCTTAGGGTCCGGACCTGCGACAGTAAAAAACGCTGAAGCTTTCTTT	CASSLGSGPATVKNAEAFF
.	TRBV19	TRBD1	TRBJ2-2	TGTGCCTGCCTGGACAGGGGGCTGACCGGGGAGCTGTTTTTT	CACLDRGLTGELFF
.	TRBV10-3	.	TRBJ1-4	TGTGCCATCAGTGAAGGCAGGGAGGGTGAAAAACTGTTTTTT	CAISEGREGEKLFF
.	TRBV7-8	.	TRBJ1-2	TGTGCCAGCAGCTCACATTCAGGCTACACCTTC	CASSSHSGYTF
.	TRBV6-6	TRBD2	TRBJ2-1	TGTGCCAGCAGTCGGACTAGCGAGAACAATGAGCAGTTCTTC	CASSRTSENNEQFF
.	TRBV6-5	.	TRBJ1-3	TGTGCCAGCAGATCCAGGGTGGTAGACACCATATATTTT	CASRSRVVDTIYF
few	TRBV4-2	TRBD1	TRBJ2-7	TGTGCCAGCAGCCAAGATCGACAGGGAAGGTACGAGCAGTACTTC	CASSQDRQGRYEQYF
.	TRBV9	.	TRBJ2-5	TGTGCCAGCAGCGTAGGTAGTACAGAGACCCAGTACTTC	CASSVGSTETQYF
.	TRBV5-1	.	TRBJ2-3	TGCGCCAGCAGCCCTGGCGGATCAGGTTGGACTAGCACAGATACGCAGTATTTT	CASSPGGSGWTSTDTQYF
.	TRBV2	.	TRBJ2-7	TGTGCCAGCAGTGTAGGAGACAGACAGTACTTC	CASSVGDRQYF
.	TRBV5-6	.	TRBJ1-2	TGTGCCAGCAGCTTAAAGGGGACTAACTATGGCTACACCTTC	CASSLKGTNYGYTF
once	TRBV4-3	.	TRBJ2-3	TGCGCCAGCAGCCAGCACAACCCGGAGGCAGCTAGCACAGATACGCAGTATTTT	CASSQHNPEAASTDTQYF
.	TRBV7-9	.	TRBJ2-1	TGTGCCAGCAGCCGATCTGGGAGAGAGCAGTTCTTC	CASSRSGREQFF
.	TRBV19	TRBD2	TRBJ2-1	TGTGCCAGTAGTATAGCGGGAGGGCGCAATGAGCAGTTCTTC	CASSIAGGRNEQFF
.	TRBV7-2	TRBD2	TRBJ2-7	TGTGCCAGCAGCTTAGCAATCAGGACTAGCGGGAGACCCTACGAGCAGTACTTC	CASSLAIRTSGRPYEQYF
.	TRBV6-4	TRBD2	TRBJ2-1	TGTGCCAGCAGTGACGGGACTAGCGGAGGAAATGAGCAGTTCTTC	CASSDGTSGGNEQFF
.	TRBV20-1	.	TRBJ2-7	TGCAGTGCTAGTACTAGGAGAGATACCTACGAGCAGTACTTC	CSASTRRDTYEQYF
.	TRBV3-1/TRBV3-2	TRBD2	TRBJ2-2	TGTGCCAGCAGCCCGGGGGGAGAGCCCGGGGAGCTGTTTTTT	CASSPGGEPGELFF
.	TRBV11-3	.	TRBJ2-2	TGTGCCAGCAGAATAGCCGCCCTCACCGGGGAGCTGTTTTTT	CASRIAALTGELFF
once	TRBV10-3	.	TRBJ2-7	TGTGCCATCAGTGTAGAACTAGCAGGCGAGCAGTACTTC	CAISVELAGEQYF
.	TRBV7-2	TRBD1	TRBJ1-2	TGTGCCAGCAGCTTAGAACCTGACAGGGTCTTTGGCTACACCTTC	CASSLEPDRVFGYTF
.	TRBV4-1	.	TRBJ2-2	TGCGCCAGCAGCCAAGGCAGACTGAACACCGGGGAGCTGTTTTTT	CASSQGRLNTGELFF
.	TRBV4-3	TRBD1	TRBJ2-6	TGCGCCAGCAGCTCAGGGGCGACAGGGGTTGGGGCCAACGTCCTGACTTTC	CASSSGATGVGANVLTF
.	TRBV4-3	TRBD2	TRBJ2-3	TGCGCCAGCAGCCAATCCCGGACTAGCGGTTACACAGATACGCAGTATTTT	CASSQSRTSGYTDTQYF